The text below deals with one T cell receptor (beta chain). This clonotype appeared many times. Its target antigen remains unknown. Base qualities were left out, and no much larger clone turns up one base away. Stable Graves' hyperthyroidism was defined as the absence of progression to ophthalmopathy over 18 months of follow-up. Hyperthyroidism patients were newly diagnosed, with disease duration under 2 months, and aged 18 to 65 years. Any patient with an uncontrolled infection, another autoimmune disease, pregnancy or lactation was excluded. Diagnoses were established on the basis of clinical symptoms, serum thyroxine and TRAb, thyroid ultrasound, and orbital computed tomography. PBMCs were isolated from 7.5 to 10 ml of fresh peripheral blood by Ficoll-Paque density gradient centrifugation. Trizol reagent was used to extract total RNA, and RNA quality was then checked on an Agilent 2100 Bioanalyzer.

V trim: 5 bases; J trim: 7 bases; unmatched bases: 21. The germline V gene (reference sequence) supplies CDR1 SGHAT and CDR2 FQDESV. From its cysteine to its phenylalanine, the CDR3 spans 21 amino acids. Here the CDR3 DNA is all that survives: 63 bases in frame from base 1. Amplification of TCR beta CDR3 regions was carried out from RNA transcripts. For the first round of RT-PCR on the TCR CDR3, the HTBI primer set was used together with the Qiagen OneStep RT-PCR kit. The libraries were constructed in a second round of multiplex PCR and then size-selected and purified. Sequencing of the libraries was done on an Illumina HiSeq2000 using paired-end 100 bp reads. For the original study's pipeline: SOAPnuke was used to process the raw data, throwing out any read that contained adapters or uncalled bases, had a mean Phred below 15, or lacked an exact constant-primer or identifier match. COPE v1.2.5 was used to merge high-quality paired reads, and clonotypes were defined as unique nucleotide sequences. Clonotypes were aligned to IMGT TRBV, TRBD and TRBJ reference segments using MiTCR v1.1. Analysis was restricted to V-J combinations with a frequency above 0.0001, which covered 99% to 99.2% of repertoires. A TCS score was defined as the ratio of F50 (clonal expansion) to E x V (chaos), with BLOSUM62-based TCRdist applied between CDR3 peptides within each V-J. Welch's t-statistics and random forest reduced approximately 520 V-J features to 10 to 15, which were used in a naive Bayes classifier (R e1071). Using fastp at Q25 and MiXCR, TCRdb reprocessed the public reads and kept productive beta chains. All rows with the same CDR3 protein become a single entry with the most common DNA and genes. For this entry, the V and J calls and clone size follow TCRdb and not the study's own pipeline. Within this sample are 550,000 to 800,000 distinct CDR3 sequences, with around 17% of them counted one time only. The top ten clones comprise approximately 8.4% of the sample.

The data were obtained in a study of T cells in Graves' hyperthyroidism and ophthalmopathy (dated by TCRdb to about 2019). About the investigation overall: Peripheral blood samples were taken at the time of initial diagnosis, prior to any treatment. To identify distinguishing TCR V-J signatures, a discovery cohort of 90 to 100 patients was used, comprising fewer than 45 with Graves' ophthalmopathy and some 57 with stable Graves' hyperthyroidism. Prospective prediction of ophthalmopathy was tested in an independent validation cohort consisting of roughly 19 hyperthyroidism patients and more than 15 patients who later progressed to ophthalmopathy. The approximately 90 discovery patients were divided at random into training and test sets in a 7:3 ratio. In addition, the study compared T-cell repertoires in thyroid tissue and in blood from over 5 Graves' hyperthyroidism patients. After sampling, hyperthyroidism patients received methimazole starting at 30 mg daily, and ophthalmopathy patients received high-dose intravenous methylprednisolone. According to the paper, TCR Vbeta CDR3 sequencing was carried out on about 140 peripheral blood samples, which came from under 50 ophthalmopathy, around 74 hyperthyroidism and approximately 17 progressor patients. Results the study describes overall, beyond this receptor: In cross-validation, a model built on a 13 V-J signature told ophthalmopathy apart from stable hyperthyroidism with under 90% sensitivity and approximately 81% specificity, and in testing the same model reached 80%/75%. No statistical method was used to set the sample size in advance, and investigators knew the group allocation. In validation, the model predicted progression to ophthalmopathy a median of approximately 6.6 months before onset, with 65% to 71% sensitivity and 72.22% specificity. Most expanded thyroid clonotypes (frequency above 0.001) were also detected in blood, suggesting blood repertoires may reflect thyroid immune responses.

The sample was blood. The sequence joins TRBV11-1 to TRBJ2-4, with TRBD2 identical over 15 junction bases. The source of this sequence is a man younger than 30 with Graves' hyperthyroidism. The CDR3 corresponds to CASSHIQSNPGLAGGRNIQYF. The nucleotide sequence reads TGTGCCAGCAGCCACATTCAATCGAACCCGGGACTAGCGGGAGGAAGGAACATTCAGTACTTC.